These 21 T cell receptor beta chains came from one sample sequenced in a study of blood T cell repertoires in COVID-19. The protocol was immunoSEQ multiplex PCR, while the TCRdb copy is restricted to in-frame clones and leaves out a portion. Among approximately 38,000 clones, 70% to 90% were seen once, and the ten largest hold approximately 5%. The sample taken for sequencing was peripheral blood. The receptors come from a man between 60 and 75 years old with COVID-19, enrolled during active disease.

This sequence joins TRBV5-8 and TRBJ2-3, with 12 bases aligning to TRBD2. The V gene end was trimmed by 4 bases and the J gene end by 6 bases; junction bases not matched to a gene: 6. This CDR3 is 15 amino acids long. CDR1 is SGHTS and CDR2 is YDEGEE in the germline V gene. CDR3 bases: TGTGCCAGCAGCCACCGGACTAGCGGGAAGGATACGCAGTATTTT. It yields the protein CASSHRTSGKDTQYF.

The V gene is TRBV5-1, the J gene TRBJ2-3; the D is unclear. In germline, CDR1 is SGHRS, CDR2 YFSETQ. Trimming cost V 4 bases and J 0 bases, with 12 bases left between them. The CDR3 contains 15 residues. This chain's CDR3 is CASSGDGTSTDTQYF. CDR3 DNA: TGCGCCAGCAGCGGAGACGGAACTAGCACAGATACGCAGTATTTT. Based on the CDR3 plus reference TRBV5-1 and TRBJ2-3, the full variable domain is KAGVTQTPRYLIKTRGQQVTLSCSPISGHRSVSWYQQTPGQGLQFLFEYFSETQRNKGNFPGRFSGRQFSNSRSEMNVSTLELGDSALYLCASSGDGTSTDTQYFGPGTRLTVL.

The chain uses TRBV5-1 and TRBJ2-3; 9 nucleotides align to TRBD2. This CDR3 spans 15 amino acids. V gave up 4 bases and J gave up 1 base; unmatched junction bases: 4. Germline V gene sequence: CDR1 SGHRS, CDR2 YFSETQ. Here the CDR3 reads CASSLSGSGTDTQYF. The CDR3 bases are TGCGCCAGCAGCCTTAGCGGGAGCGGCACAGATACGCAGTATTTT.

This sequence joins TRBV15 and TRBJ2-1; 9 nucleotides line up with TRBD2. CDR3 length: 18 amino acids. V was clipped by 1 base and J by 3 bases; unmatched bases: 10. Germline V gene sequence: CDR1 LNHNV, CDR2 YYDKDF (reference sequence). The CDR3 DNA sequence: TGTGCCACCAGCAGAGGATTAGGGGTAGCGGGAGTCTACAATGAGCAGTTCTTC. Its protein is CATSRGLGVAGVYNEQFF.

The chain carries TRBV7-6 and TRBJ2-2, with 7 bases fitting TRBD2. The CDR3 extends over 18 amino acids. CDR1 and CDR2 from the germline V gene are SGHVS and FNYEAQ. V lost 4 bases to trimming and J lost 2 bases; unmatched junction nucleotides: 13. The CDR3 reads CASSSQGALAANTGELFF. DNA of the CDR3: TGTGCCAGCAGCTCCCAAGGGGCCCTAGCGGCAAACACCGGGGAGCTGTTTTTT.

Regarding this clone: This same CDR3 is encoded by further DNA sequences in the sample. The chain carries TRBV5-4 and TRBJ2-2, with a tentative D call TRBD1 (6 bases). The CDR3 is 17 amino acids. In germline, CDR1 is SGHNT, CDR2 YYREEE (reference sequence). V shed 4 bases and J shed 6 bases, with 22 bases lying between them. The CDR3 here is CASSQKTGAQWPGELFF. DNA for the CDR3: TGTGCCAGCAGCCAAAAGACAGGAGCTCAGTGGCCCGGGGAGCTGTTTTTT.

The chain joins TRBV27 to TRBJ2-1, with D possibly being TRBD2 (5 bases). Trimming removed 7 bases at V and 5 bases at J, with 9 bases between. The CDR3 is made up of 12 amino acids. From germline, CDR1 is MNHEY and CDR2 SMNVEV (reference sequence). The CDR3 nucleotides read TGTGCCAGCATAGCGCGAGACAATGAGCAGTTCTTC. This encodes CASIARDNEQFF.

CDR3 in amino acids: CASSLAGSSGRTDTQYF. The DNA for the CDR3 is TGTGCCAGCAGCTTAGCAGGGTCTAGCGGGAGGACAGATACGCAGTATTTT. J is TRBJ2-3 and V is TRBV7-9; 11 nucleotides line up with TRBD2. The J segment lost 3 bases and the V segment lost 0 bases, leaving 5 bases of the junction unmatched. The CDR3 covers 17 residues. From germline, CDR1 is SEHNR and CDR2 FQNEAQ (reference sequence). Combining the CDR3 with reference TRBV7-9 and TRBJ2-3 gives the whole variable domain DTGVSQNPRHKITKRGQNVTFRCDPISEHNRLYWYRQTLGQGPEFLTYFQNEAQLEKSRLLSDRFSAERPKGSFSTLEIQRTEQGDSAMYLCASSLAGSSGRTDTQYFGPGTRLTVL.

This chain links TRBV19 with TRBJ2-2; 12 positions agree with TRBD2. The CDR3 loop spans 19 amino acids. Germline values: CDR1 LNHDA, CDR2 SQIVND (reference sequence). The V gene end was trimmed by 4 bases and the J gene end by 5 bases; junction bases not matched to a gene: 14. CDR3 sequence: CASSTAGLAGGPRTGELFF. Here the CDR3 DNA reads TGTGCCAGTAGTACGGCAGGGCTAGCGGGAGGGCCGAGGACCGGGGAGCTGTTTTTT.

This chain uses TRBV9 with TRBJ1-1, with D possibly matching TRBD1 (5 bases). Between the trimmed V and J ends, which lost 4 bases and 1 base, there was a span of 11 bases. The CDR3 is 14 amino acids. CDR1 SGDLS and CDR2 YYNGEE come from the germline V gene. The CDR3 loop reads CASSPRQGNTEAFF. DNA of the CDR3: TGTGCCAGCAGCCCCCGGCAGGGGAACACTGAAGCTTTCTTT.

This chain joins TRBV7-2 and TRBJ2-1; 11 bases agree with TRBD2. The J segment lost 10 bases and the V segment lost 5 bases, leaving 7 bases of the junction unmatched. The CDR3 is 14 residues long. Germline values: CDR1 SGHTA, CDR2 FQGNSA. The CDR3: CASSARGLAAEQFF. The CDR3 nucleotides read TGTGCCAGCAGCGCGAGGGGACTAGCGGCGGAGCAGTTCTTC.

This clone was recorded a few times. V gene TRBV7-9 combines with J gene TRBJ2-2; D perhaps matches TRBD2 (5 bases). Germline V lookup: CDR1 SEHNR, CDR2 FQNEAQ (reference sequence). Trimming pared 6 bases from V and 7 bases from J, leaving 12 bases between. The CDR3 has 13 residues. In DNA, the CDR3 is TGTGCCAGCAGATTCGTCGGGGACGGGGAGCTGTTTTTT. It specifies CASRFVGDGELFF.

This clone was found a few times. This chain links TRBV5-4 with TRBJ2-6; no firm D call. Germline-derived CDR1 and CDR2 are SGHNT and YYREEE (reference sequence). The CDR3 is 17 amino acids. V was clipped by 2 bases and J by 0 bases, with 12 bases between them. CDR3 coding DNA: TGTGCCAGCAGCTTCCCCACTCCCCCCTCTGGGGCCAACGTCCTGACTTTC. Amino acid sequence: CASSFPTPPSGANVLTF. The variable domain in full, completed from reference TRBV5-4 and TRBJ2-6, reads ETGVTQSPTHLIKTRGQQVTLRCSSQSGHNTVSWYQQALGQGPQFIFQYYREEENGRGNFPPRFSGLQFPNYSSELNVNALELDDSALYLCASSFPTPPSGANVLTFGAGSRLTVL.

The chain combines TRBV6-1 with TRBJ1-4; a weak D match, TRBD1 (6 bases). CDR1 is MNHNS and CDR2 is SASEGT in the germline V gene. This CDR3 comprises 15 residues. V lost 1 base, J lost 6 bases, and 12 bases lay in between. The CDR3, as DNA: TGTGCCAGCAGTGAAGTAACAGGGAGGGATGAAAAACTGTTTTTT. Protein product: CASSEVTGRDEKLFF.

V and J are TRBV18 and TRBJ2-1, with D perhaps matching TRBD2 (5 bases). CDR1 KGHSH and CDR2 LQKENI come from the germline V gene. The CDR3 runs to 15 residues. V lost 3 bases, J lost 8 bases, and 17 bases lay in between. The CDR3 spells CASSPTRGGSDEQFF. Here the CDR3 DNA reads TGTGCCAGCTCACCTACTAGAGGCGGAAGCGATGAGCAGTTCTTC.

The chain recombines TRBV7-9 with TRBJ1-2; D gene ambiguous. V lost 2 bases and J lost 3, with 4 bases in between. Germline assignment: CDR1 SEHNR and CDR2 FQNEAQ (reference sequence). The CDR3 loop spans 12 amino acids. The CDR3 region has the DNA TGTGCCAGCAGCTTACCAGACTATGGCTACACCTTC. It codes for CASSLPDYGYTF. Together with reference TRBV7-9 and TRBJ1-2, the CDR3 gives the full variable domain: DTGVSQNPRHKITKRGQNVTFRCDPISEHNRLYWYRQTLGQGPEFLTYFQNEAQLEKSRLLSDRFSAERPKGSFSTLEIQRTEQGDSAMYLCASSLPDYGYTFGSGTRLTVV.

The chain joins TRBV5-1 to TRBJ2-1, with 9 positions matching TRBD1. CDR1 and CDR2 from the germline V gene are SGHRS and YFSETQ. CDR3 length equals 17 residues. Unmatched junction bases numbered 8, after V lost 4 bases and J lost 0 bases. This CDR3 is CASSTGGTRSSYNEQFF. CDR3 nucleotides: TGCGCCAGCAGCACAGGGGGCACTCGAAGCTCCTACAATGAGCAGTTCTTC.

The chain has TRBV10-2 and TRBJ1-5, with TRBD1 matching 7 bases. The junction had 9 bases not matched to a gene; V was cut back by 6 bases and J by 1 base. Germline V lookup: CDR1 WSHSY, CDR2 SAAADI. The CDR3 has 16 amino acids. As DNA, the CDR3 is TGCGCCAGCAGAAATACAGGGGCAGGGAGCAATCAGCCCCAGCATTTT. This encodes CASRNTGAGSNQPQHF.

The chain couples TRBV2 to TRBJ2-5; TRBD2 agrees at 8 bases. Trimming cost V 8 bases and J 2 bases; bases outside gene matches: 7. The germline gives CDR1 SNHLY, CDR2 FYNNEI. The CDR3 loop spans 14 amino acids. The CDR3 DNA follows: TGTGCCAGCCGGGAGGGGCAGGCGCAAGAGACCCAGTACTTC. It codes for CASREGQAQETQYF.

CDR3 sequence reads: CATMVEQAYGYTF. CDR3 nucleotides: TGTGCCACCATGGTGGAACAGGCCTATGGCTACACCTTC. The chain carries TRBV10-3 and TRBJ1-2; D may be TRBD1 (5 bases). The CDR3 consists of 13 residues. Trimming took off 10 bases at V and 4 bases at J, with 16 bases between the two ends. Germline CDR1 ENHRY, CDR2 SYGVKD.

The chain links TRBV18 to TRBJ2-2; 7 positions match TRBD2. V gave up 1 base and J gave up 6 bases; unmatched junction bases: 2. Per germline, CDR1 KGHSH and CDR2 LQKENI. The CDR3 runs 14 residues. The CDR3 DNA is TGTGCCAGCTCACCACGGACTAGTCCCGGGGAGCTGTTTTTT. This gives the protein CASSPRTSPGELFF.